A selection of T cell receptor beta chains follows, all from one sample in a study of identical twins. TCRdb reprocessed the 5' RACE reads via MiXCR and lists one record per CDR3 protein. The repertoire holds 400,000 to 500,000 distinct CDR3 sequences, about a fifth seen once, with 9.5% to 15% in the top ten. The specimen was naive T cells sorted from blood. These receptors were collected from a man aged 45-65 years in good health. Each CDR3 is given with its conserved first and last residue. A D gene is named only where the DNA matches it firmly. Part of the rows lack a size; the others show once, few, many or a class for expanded clones.

j_call	clone_size	d_call	v_call	cdr3_aa	cdr3_nt
TRBJ2-5	-	-	TRBV6-5	CASSYSYGRETQYF	TGTGCCAGCAGTTACTCGTACGGCAGGGAGACCCAGTACTTC
TRBJ2-7	few	TRBD1	TRBV28	CASREQDRSSYEQYF	TGTGCCAGCAGGGAGCAGGACAGGAGCTCCTACGAGCAGTACTTC
TRBJ2-1	few	-	TRBV27	CTSSLLMQFF	TGCACCAGCAGTTTATTGATGCAGTTCTTC
TRBJ2-3	many	TRBD2	TRBV4-1	CASSHGALLAADTQYF	TGCGCCAGCAGCCATGGGGCGTTACTAGCGGCAGATACGCAGTATTTT
TRBJ2-1	many	TRBD2	TRBV20-1	CSARGPGGISYNEQFF	TGCAGTGCTAGAGGCCCCGGGGGGATCTCCTACAATGAGCAGTTCTTC
TRBJ2-7	few	-	TRBV5-6	CASRGRTNSYEQYF	TGTGCCAGCAGGGGACGGACAAACTCCTACGAGCAGTACTTC
TRBJ2-6	few	-	TRBV10-3	CAISRFNPGTLYGGANVLTF	TGTGCCATCAGTCGTTTCAATCCCGGGACACTTTATGGGGGGGCCAACGTCCTGACTTTC
TRBJ2-1	-	TRBD1	TRBV10-3	CATHPGQGKSQSNEQFF	TGTGCCACTCATCCGGGACAGGGGAAGTCCCAATCCAATGAGCAGTTCTTC
TRBJ2-5	-	TRBD2	TRBV4-2	CASSPGTSGGETQYF	TGTGCCAGCAGCCCCGGGACTAGCGGGGGAGAGACCCAGTACTTC
TRBJ2-7	-	-	TRBV5-6	CASSLGVLEDYEQYF	TGTGCCAGCAGCTTGGGGGTTCTGGAGGACTACGAGCAGTACTTC
TRBJ2-5	many	-	TRBV6-5	CASSSLLDQETQYF	TGTGCCAGCAGTTCCTTATTGGACCAAGAGACCCAGTACTTC
TRBJ2-3	-	TRBD2	TRBV12-3/TRBV12-4	CASSLGTSGAPSTDTQYF	TGTGCCAGCAGTCTAGGGACTAGCGGGGCACCTAGCACAGATACGCAGTATTTT
TRBJ2-7	many	-	TRBV7-2	CASSLATQGGEYEQYF	TGTGCCAGCAGCTTAGCCACGCAGGGGGGAGAGTACGAGCAGTACTTC
TRBJ2-3	few	-	TRBV12-3/TRBV12-4	CASSLWSTDTQYF	TGTGCCAGCAGTTTATGGTCCACAGATACGCAGTATTTT
TRBJ1-4	many	-	TRBV12-3/TRBV12-4	CASSENSGDEKLFF	TGTGCCAGCAGTGAAAACTCGGGAGATGAAAAACTGTTTTTT
TRBJ2-7	-	-	TRBV20-1	CSASIAGHRGTYEQYF	TGCAGTGCTAGCATCGCGGGACACCGCGGGACCTACGAGCAGTACTTC
TRBJ1-2	many	-	TRBV20-1	CSARDPDANYGYTF	TGCAGTGCTAGAGATCCAGACGCTAACTATGGCTACACCTTC
TRBJ2-7	many	TRBD1	TRBV10-3	CAISELGPGQGDEQYF	TGTGCCATCAGTGAGTTGGGGCCGGGACAGGGCGACGAGCAGTACTTC
TRBJ2-1	many	-	TRBV11-1	CASSLGPGGGSSYNEQFF	TGTGCCAGCAGCCTTGGACCAGGGGGGGGGAGCTCCTACAATGAGCAGTTCTTC
TRBJ2-7	few	TRBD2	TRBV9	CASSVGSGRAYEQYF	TGTGCCAGCAGCGTAGGCAGCGGGAGGGCCTACGAGCAGTACTTC
TRBJ1-5	few	TRBD1	TRBV29-1	CSVTGSGNQPQHF	TGCAGCGTGACAGGGTCTGGCAATCAGCCCCAGCATTTT
TRBJ2-7	-	-	TRBV25-1	CASSEYSGSIYEQYF	TGTGCCAGCAGTGAATATTCAGGGAGCATCTACGAGCAGTACTTC
TRBJ1-1	few	-	TRBV5-5	CASSFDWDTEAFF	TGTGCCAGCAGCTTCGATTGGGACACTGAAGCTTTCTTT
TRBJ2-7	-	TRBD1	TRBV6-1	CASSTGTGFNEQYF	TGTGCCAGCAGTACCGGGACAGGGTTCAACGAGCAGTACTTC
TRBJ2-1	-	TRBD2	TRBV20-1	CSARAPTSLINEQFF	TGCAGTGCTAGAGCCCCGACTAGCCTGATTAATGAGCAGTTCTTC
TRBJ2-3	few	-	TRBV9	CASSVWGGLTDTQYF	TGTGCCAGCAGCGTATGGGGTGGCCTCACAGATACGCAGTATTTT
TRBJ2-6	-	-	TRBV4-2	CASSQAGRANVLTF	TGTGCCAGCAGCCAAGCAGGAAGGGCCAACGTCCTGACTTTC
TRBJ1-1	once	-	TRBV20-1	CSARGDQDRHNTEAFF	TGCAGTGCTAGAGGTGACCAGGACAGACACAACACTGAAGCTTTCTTT
TRBJ2-3	-	-	TRBV12-3/TRBV12-4	CASSLSTSTRGDTQYF	TGTGCCAGCAGTTTATCCACCAGCACCCGGGGAGATACGCAGTATTTT
TRBJ2-1	many	TRBD2	TRBV4-3	CASSQFAGLALDNEQFF	TGCGCCAGCAGCCAATTCGCGGGACTAGCGCTAGACAATGAGCAGTTCTTC
TRBJ2-3	many	TRBD2	TRBV11-2	CASSLLRGGQRDTQYF	TGTGCCAGCAGCTTATTACGGGGGGGCCAAAGAGATACGCAGTATTTT
TRBJ2-3	-	TRBD1	TRBV12-3/TRBV12-4	CASSFNRGSTDTQYF	TGTGCCAGCAGTTTTAACAGGGGGAGCACAGATACGCAGTATTTT
TRBJ2-3	-	-	TRBV20-1	CSPQGLGRAADTQYF	TGCAGTCCCCAAGGGCTGGGCAGGGCCGCAGATACGCAGTATTTT
TRBJ2-7	-	-	TRBV29-1	CSVETGQYLEQYF	TGCAGCGTTGAAACCGGACAGTATCTCGAGCAGTACTTC
TRBJ2-2	few	-	TRBV7-9	CASSLTEITGELFF	TGTGCCAGCAGCTTAACAGAGATCACCGGGGAGCTGTTTTTT
TRBJ2-7	many	TRBD1	TRBV7-9	CASSSRLGQGPYEQYF	TGTGCCAGCAGCTCACGGTTGGGACAGGGACCATACGAGCAGTACTTC
TRBJ2-3	few	TRBD2	TRBV11-3	CASKRTSGSRTDTQYF	TGTGCCAGCAAACGTACTAGCGGGAGTAGAACAGATACGCAGTATTTT